This T cell receptor beta chain is from a study (dated by TCRdb to the mid-2010s). Study-level background: The study examined whether tumor-infiltrating Tregs in breast cancer are drawn from blood Tregs or arise in situ by conversion from other CD4+ T cell subsets. Summary of the overall study and its limitations: Tumor memory CD4+ T cell TCR gene usage was found to cluster with blood and lymph node memory CD4+ cells and with lymph node naive CD4+ cells. The validation in the larger cohort was limited to a single TCR beta V-J rearrangement instead of whole repertoires. Tumor-infiltrating Treg TCR alpha and beta sequences overlapped most with tumor naive CD4+ T cells, then with blood naive CD4+ T cells. Across about two dozen patients, around 13% of tumor Treg TRBV12-4/TRBJ1-2 sequences were found to be shared with naive CD4+ cells, compared with under 2.2% shared with blood Tregs or memory cells.

Cells that were CD4+CD25+CD127-/low were the ones isolated as Tregs. A larger group of some 25 breast cancer patients was studied by sequencing a single TRBV12-4/TRBJ1-2 rearrangement in tumor Tregs and blood Treg, naive and memory CD4+ cells. Mononuclear cells from lymph nodes or 50 ml of peripheral blood were isolated by Ficoll density gradient centrifugation. Sorted cell populations were confirmed by FACS to exceed 90% purity. V and J are truncated by 6 bases and 4 bases respectively, leaving an intervening sequence of 18 bases. The CDR3, from cysteine to phenylalanine, totals 15 residues. Solely the CDR3 DNA is kept, with 45 bases framed from the first base. Libraries came from multiplex PCR. Sequencing was performed on an Ion Torrent PGM. For the approximately 24-patient analysis, adaptor-ligated barcode primers were used to amplify TRBV12-4/TRBJ1-2 clonotypes. For the roughly 20-patient cohort, the TRBV12-4/TRBJ1-2 amplicons were sequenced on the Ion Personal Genome Machine system. The paper's processing steps were these. For each of nine subset-tissue groups, sequencing data from the five patients were combined, and the groups were compared by unsupervised clustering of TCR gene usage. Repertoire similarity was calculated with the Morisita-Horn index, weighting shared sequences by their contribution to each repertoire. TCRdb cleaned the public reads at Q25 with fastp, built clones with MiXCR and kept in-frame beta chains. Each entry is one CDR3 protein sequence, shown with its most common DNA and genes. The V and J calls reflect TCRdb's pipeline rather than the authors' work. The sample table holds roughly 980 distinct CDR3 sequences, of which roughly 0.7% were seen once. About 25% of the sample lies in the top ten.

In its sample, this clonotype comes out as medium-sized (0.01 to 0.1%). Which antigen it targets is not known. Base qualities are missing; no much larger clone stands one base away. The TCR sequence derives from a female donor with breast cancer. The sequence links TRBV12-3 or TRBV12-4 to TRBJ1-2, and TRBD1 may be the D gene, going by 6 matching bases. What was sequenced was Tregs sorted from blood. The CDR3 amino acid sequence is: CASRNRAASIYGYTF. The sequenced DNA is TGTGCCAGCAGAAACAGGGCAGCATCTATCTATGGCTACACCTTC.